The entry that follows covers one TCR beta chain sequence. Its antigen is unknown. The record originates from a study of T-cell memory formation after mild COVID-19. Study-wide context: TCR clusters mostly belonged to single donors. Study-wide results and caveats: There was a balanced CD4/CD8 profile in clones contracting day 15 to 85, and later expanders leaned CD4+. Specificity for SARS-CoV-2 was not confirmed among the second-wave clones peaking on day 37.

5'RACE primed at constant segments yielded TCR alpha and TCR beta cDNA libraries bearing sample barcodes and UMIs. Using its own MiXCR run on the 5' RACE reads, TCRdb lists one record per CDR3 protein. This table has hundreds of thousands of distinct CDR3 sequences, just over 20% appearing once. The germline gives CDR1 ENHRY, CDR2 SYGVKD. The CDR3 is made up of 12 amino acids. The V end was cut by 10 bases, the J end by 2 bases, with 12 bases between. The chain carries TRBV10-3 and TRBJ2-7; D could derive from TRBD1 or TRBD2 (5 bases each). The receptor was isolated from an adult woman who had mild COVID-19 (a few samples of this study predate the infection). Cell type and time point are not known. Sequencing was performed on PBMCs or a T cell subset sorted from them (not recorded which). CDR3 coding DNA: TGTGCCACCGGACTGGGGGCCTACGAGCAGTACTTC. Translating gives CATGLGAYEQYF.